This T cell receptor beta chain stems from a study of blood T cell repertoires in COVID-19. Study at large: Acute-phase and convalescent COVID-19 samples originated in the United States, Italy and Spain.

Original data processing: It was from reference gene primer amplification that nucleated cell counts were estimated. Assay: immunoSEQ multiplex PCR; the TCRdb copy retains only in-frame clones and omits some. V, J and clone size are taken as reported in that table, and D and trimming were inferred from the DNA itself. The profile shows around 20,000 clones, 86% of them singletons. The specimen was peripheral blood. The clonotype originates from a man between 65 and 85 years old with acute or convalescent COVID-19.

The CDR3 DNA sequence: TGTGCCAGCAGTTTAAGTACAGGGGCGGCAAGGGGGGTTAATGAAAAACTGTTTTTT. It codes for CASSLSTGAARGVNEKLFF. This rearrangement joins TRBV27 to TRBJ1-4; 7 bases match TRBD1. The CDR3 is 19 residues long. V trimming: 2 bases; J trimming: 4 bases; junction bases outside the gene matches: 16. CDR1 is MNHEY, CDR2 SMNVEV, per germline (reference sequence).